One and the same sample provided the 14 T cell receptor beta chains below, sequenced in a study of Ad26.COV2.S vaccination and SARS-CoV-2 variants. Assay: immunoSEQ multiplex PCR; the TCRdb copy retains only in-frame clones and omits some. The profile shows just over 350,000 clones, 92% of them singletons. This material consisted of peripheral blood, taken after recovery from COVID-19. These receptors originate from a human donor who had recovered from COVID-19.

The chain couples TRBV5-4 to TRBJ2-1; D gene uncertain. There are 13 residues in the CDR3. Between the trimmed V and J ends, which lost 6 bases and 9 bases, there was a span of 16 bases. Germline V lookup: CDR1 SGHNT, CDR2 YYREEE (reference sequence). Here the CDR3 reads CASTRPSRGEQFF. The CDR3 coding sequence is TGTGCCAGCACCCGACCCTCTCGTGGTGAGCAGTTCTTC.

This CDR3 reads CASSPDRAPDYGYTF. For the CDR3, the DNA is TGTGCCAGCAGTCCAGACAGGGCTCCCGATTATGGCTACACCTTC. This chain uses TRBV28 with TRBJ1-2, with 7 nucleotides matching TRBD1. Trimming cost V 5 bases and J 5 bases; bases outside gene matches: 11. The CDR3 sequence is 15 residues long. The germline V gene encodes CDR1 MDHEN and CDR2 SYDVKM.

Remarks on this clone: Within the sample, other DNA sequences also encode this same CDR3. CDR3 amino acids: CSARLAYEQYF. CDR3 coding DNA: TGCAGTGCTAGATTGGCCTACGAGCAGTACTTC. The rearrangement links TRBV20-1 to TRBJ2-7; D is undetermined. V lost 2 bases and J lost 2, with 4 bases in between. CDR3 length: 11 amino acids. Per the germline V gene, CDR1 is DFQATT and CDR2 is SNEGSKA (reference sequence).

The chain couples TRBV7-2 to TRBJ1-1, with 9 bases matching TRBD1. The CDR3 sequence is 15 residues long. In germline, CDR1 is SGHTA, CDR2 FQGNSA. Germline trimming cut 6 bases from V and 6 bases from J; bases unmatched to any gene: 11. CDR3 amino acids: CASRLAGTGRAEAFF. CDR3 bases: TGTGCCAGCAGGTTGGCCGGGACAGGGAGGGCTGAAGCTTTCTTT.

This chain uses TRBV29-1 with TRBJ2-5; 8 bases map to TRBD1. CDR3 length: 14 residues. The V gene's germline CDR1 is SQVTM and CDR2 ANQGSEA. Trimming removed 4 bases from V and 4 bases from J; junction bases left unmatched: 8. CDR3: CSVGGRGRLETQYF. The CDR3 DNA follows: TGCAGCGTTGGTGGCAGGGGGCGGCTAGAGACCCAGTACTTC.

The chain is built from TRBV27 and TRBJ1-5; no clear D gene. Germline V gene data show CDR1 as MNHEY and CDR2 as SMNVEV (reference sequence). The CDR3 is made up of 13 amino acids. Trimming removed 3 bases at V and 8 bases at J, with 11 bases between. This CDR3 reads CASSLSPLKPQHF. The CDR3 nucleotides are TGTGCCAGCAGTTTGTCCCCGCTTAAGCCCCAGCATTTT.

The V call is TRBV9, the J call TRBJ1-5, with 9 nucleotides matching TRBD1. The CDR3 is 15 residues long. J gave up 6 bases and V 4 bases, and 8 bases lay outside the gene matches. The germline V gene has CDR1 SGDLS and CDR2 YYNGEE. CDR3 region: CASSKTGGDAQPQHF. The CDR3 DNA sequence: TGTGCCAGCAGCAAAACAGGGGGCGACGCTCAGCCCCAGCATTTT.

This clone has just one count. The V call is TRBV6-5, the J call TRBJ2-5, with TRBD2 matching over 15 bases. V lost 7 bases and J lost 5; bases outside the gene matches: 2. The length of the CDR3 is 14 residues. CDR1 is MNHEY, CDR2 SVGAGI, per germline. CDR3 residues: CASTGLAGGETQYF. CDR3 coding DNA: TGTGCCAGCACCGGACTAGCGGGGGGGGAGACCCAGTACTTC.

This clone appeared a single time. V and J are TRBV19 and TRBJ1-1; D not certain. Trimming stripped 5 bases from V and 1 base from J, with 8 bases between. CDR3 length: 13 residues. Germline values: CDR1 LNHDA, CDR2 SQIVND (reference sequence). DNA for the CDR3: TGTGCCAGTAGTGAGGGATGGAACACTGAAGCTTTCTTT. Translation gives CASSEGWNTEAFF.

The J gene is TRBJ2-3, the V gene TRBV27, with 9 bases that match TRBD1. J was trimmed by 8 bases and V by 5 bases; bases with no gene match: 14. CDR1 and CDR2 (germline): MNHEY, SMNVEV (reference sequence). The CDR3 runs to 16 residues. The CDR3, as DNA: TGTGCCAGCAGTCCGTCGGGACAGGGCAGGCGGCGTACGCAGTATTTT. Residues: CASSPSGQGRRRTQYF.

CDR3: CSASDSNRGAYGYTF. The CDR3 DNA reads as TGCAGTGCTAGTGACTCAAACAGGGGGGCCTATGGCTACACCTTC. This chain uses TRBV20-1 with TRBJ1-2, with TRBD1 matching 8 bases. This CDR3 has 15 residues. Trimming removed 3 bases from V and 4 bases from J; junction bases left unmatched: 10. Germline V gene sequence: CDR1 DFQATT, CDR2 SNEGSKA (reference sequence).

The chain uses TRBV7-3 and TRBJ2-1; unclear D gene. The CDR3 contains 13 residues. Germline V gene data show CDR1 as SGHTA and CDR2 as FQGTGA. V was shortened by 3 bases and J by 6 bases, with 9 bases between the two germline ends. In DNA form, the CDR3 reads TGTGCCAGCAGCTTTCTTCCTATCAATGAGCAGTTCTTC. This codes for CASSFLPINEQFF.

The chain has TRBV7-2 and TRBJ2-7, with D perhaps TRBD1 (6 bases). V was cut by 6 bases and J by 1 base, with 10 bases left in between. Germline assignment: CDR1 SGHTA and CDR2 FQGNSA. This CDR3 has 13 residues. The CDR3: CASRRTGSYEQYF. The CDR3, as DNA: TGTGCCAGCAGACGAACAGGGTCCTACGAGCAGTACTTC. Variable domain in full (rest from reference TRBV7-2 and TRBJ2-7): GAGVSQSPSNKVTEKGKDVELRCDPISGHTALYWYRQSLGQGLEFLIYFQGNSAPDKSGLPSDRFSAERTGGSVSTLTIQRTQQEDSAVYLCASRRTGSYEQYFGPGTRLTVT.

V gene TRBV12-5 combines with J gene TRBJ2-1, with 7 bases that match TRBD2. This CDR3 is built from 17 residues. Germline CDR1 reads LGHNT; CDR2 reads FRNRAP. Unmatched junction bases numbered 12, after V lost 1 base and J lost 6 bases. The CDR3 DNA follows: TGTGCTAGTGGTTTGGGATTCACTAGCGAGCCCTCCAATGAGCAGTTCTTC. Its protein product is CASGLGFTSEPSNEQFF.